This section outlines one T cell receptor beta chain sequence together with its context. The antigen is undetermined. In germline, CDR1 is MNHNY, CDR2 SVGAGI (reference sequence). The CDR3 totals 16 residues. The sample comes from a study of cytomegalovirus exposure and HLA in healthy donors. In the PCR, 60 Vbeta and 13 Jbeta primers were used. TCRdb's table, derived via immunoSEQ multiplex PCR, lists solely in-frame clones and lacks some. The sample lists around 300,000 clones, under 80% occurring once. Broader study findings: CMV serostatus was the sole immune exposure information available.

Sequenced input: PBMCs. J is TRBJ2-5 and V is TRBV6-6; maybe TRBD1 (5 bases). The J call could be wrong; TRBJ2-7 is a better fit for the DNA end. The TCR sequence derives from a female donor in good health and CMV-seronegative. The CDR3 nucleotides are TGTGCCAGCAGTTACTCGGGGCGGACACCTTCCTACGAGCAGTACTTC. The encoded protein is CASSYSGRTPSYEQYF.